This T cell receptor (beta chain) is drawn from a study of shared clonotypes between healthy human individuals. Across the whole study: Plates per donor: three CD4 naive, three CD4 memory, two CD8 naive, one CD8 memory. Study-wide results and caveats: Non-shared clonotypes had lower generation probabilities than clonotypes shared by all four sorted-subset donors.

In regard to this clone: What it recognizes is unknown.

Germline CDR1 is MNHEY and CDR2 is SMNVEV (reference sequence). The CDR3 has 19 amino acids. V gave up 5 bases and J gave up 3 bases; unmatched junction bases: 16. Combination of CD45RO+ cells with CCR7-negative CD45RA+ TemRA cells was used for CD8 memory. Produced via immunoSEQ multiplex PCR; TCRdb's table is partial and in-frame only. The repertoire includes roughly 700,000 clones, less than 95% of them detected once, and around a third sits in the top ten. This receptor was obtained from a man aged 18 to 29 in good health. Some clones in this sample may be carry-over from other donors' samples. The material sequenced was memory CD8+ T cells from PBMCs. The subset was: CD45RO+ cells pooled with CCR7-negative TemRA cells. This chain uses TRBV27 with TRBJ2-2; 9 bases line up with TRBD2. In DNA, the CDR3 is TGTGCCAGCAGTCCAACCCCCATCGGACTAGCGAGAGACACCGGGGAGCTGTTTTTT. Its translation is CASSPTPIGLARDTGELFF.